This T cell receptor beta chain is drawn from a study of blood T cell repertoires in COVID-19. Study-wide background: Specimens from acute and convalescent COVID-19 originated in the United States, Italy and Spain. Nucleic acid was either cDNA or gDNA, and it came from T cells, B-cell-depleted T cells, or PBMCs.

The authors' processing: Estimates of nucleated cell counts were drawn from the amplification of reference gene primers. Clones were sequenced by immunoSEQ multiplex PCR, and TCRdb holds only the in-frame ones, with some missing. For V, J and clone size, that table is used; D and trimming come from the DNA. The sample contains 150,000 to 180,000 clones, 70% to 85% of which appear only once. V was pared by 6 bases and J by 1 base, with 22 bases between. Germline lookup yields CDR1 SNHLY and CDR2 FYNNEI. The CDR3 is 17 residues long. This receptor was identified in a woman in her sixties with acute or convalescent COVID-19. This chain uses TRBV2 with TRBJ2-7, with D perhaps matching TRBD1 (5 bases). The sequenced sample was peripheral blood. CDR3 region: CASSYRSAVDTSYEQYV. The CDR3 coding sequence is TGTGCCAGCAGCTACCGAAGCGCAGTGGACACTTCCTACGAGCAGTACGTC.